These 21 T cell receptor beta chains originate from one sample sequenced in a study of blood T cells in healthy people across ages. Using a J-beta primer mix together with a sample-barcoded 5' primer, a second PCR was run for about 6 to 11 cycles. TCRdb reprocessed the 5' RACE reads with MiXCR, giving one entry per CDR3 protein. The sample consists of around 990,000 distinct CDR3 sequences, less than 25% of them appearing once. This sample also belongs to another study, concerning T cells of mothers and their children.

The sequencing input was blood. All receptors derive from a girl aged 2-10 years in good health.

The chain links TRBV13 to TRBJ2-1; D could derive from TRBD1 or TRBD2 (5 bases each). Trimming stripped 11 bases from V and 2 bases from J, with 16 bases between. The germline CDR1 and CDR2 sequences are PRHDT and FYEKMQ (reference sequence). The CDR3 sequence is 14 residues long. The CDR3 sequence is CAAKRDGTYNEQFF. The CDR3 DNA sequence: TGTGCCGCCAAGAGGGACGGAACCTACAATGAGCAGTTCTTC.

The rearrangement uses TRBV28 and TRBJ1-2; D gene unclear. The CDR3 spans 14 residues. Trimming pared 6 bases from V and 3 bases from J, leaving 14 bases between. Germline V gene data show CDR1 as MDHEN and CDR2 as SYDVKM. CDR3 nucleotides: TGTGCCAGCAGCCCCGCGAAGGGCTACTATGGCTACACCTTC. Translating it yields CASSPAKGYYGYTF.

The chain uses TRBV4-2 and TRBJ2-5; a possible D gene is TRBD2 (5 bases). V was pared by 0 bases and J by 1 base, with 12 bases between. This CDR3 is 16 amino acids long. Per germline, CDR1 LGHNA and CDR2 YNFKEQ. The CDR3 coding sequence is TGTGCCAGCAGCCAAGAAGGAGACTACCCCCAAGAGACCCAGTACTTC. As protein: CASSQEGDYPQETQYF.

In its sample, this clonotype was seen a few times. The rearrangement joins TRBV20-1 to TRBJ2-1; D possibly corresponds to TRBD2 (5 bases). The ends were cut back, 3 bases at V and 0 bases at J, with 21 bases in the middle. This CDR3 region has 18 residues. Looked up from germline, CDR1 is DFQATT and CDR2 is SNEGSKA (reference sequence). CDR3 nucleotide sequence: TGCAGTGCTAGGATGATGAAAGGAGCGGAGTCCTCCTACAATGAGCAGTTCTTC. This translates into CSARMMKGAESSYNEQFF.

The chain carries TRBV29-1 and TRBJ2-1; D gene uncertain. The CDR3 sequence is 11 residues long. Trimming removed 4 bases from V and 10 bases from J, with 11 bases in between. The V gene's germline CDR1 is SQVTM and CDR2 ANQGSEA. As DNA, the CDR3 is TGCAGCGTTGGCGCTGGGCGCGAGCAGTTCTTC. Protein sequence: CSVGAGREQFF.

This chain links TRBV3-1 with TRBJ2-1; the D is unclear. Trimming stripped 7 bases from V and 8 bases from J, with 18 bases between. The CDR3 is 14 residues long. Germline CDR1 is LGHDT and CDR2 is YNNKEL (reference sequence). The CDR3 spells CASMTPFGGDEQFF. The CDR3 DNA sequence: TGTGCCAGCATGACACCTTTCGGCGGCGATGAGCAGTTCTTC.

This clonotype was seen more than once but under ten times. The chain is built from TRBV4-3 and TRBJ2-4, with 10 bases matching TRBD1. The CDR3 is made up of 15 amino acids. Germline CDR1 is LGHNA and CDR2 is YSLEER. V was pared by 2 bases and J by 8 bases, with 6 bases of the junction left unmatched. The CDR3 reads CASSQLAGTGDIQYF. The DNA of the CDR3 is TGCGCCAGCAGCCAATTAGCCGGGACAGGGGACATTCAGTACTTC.

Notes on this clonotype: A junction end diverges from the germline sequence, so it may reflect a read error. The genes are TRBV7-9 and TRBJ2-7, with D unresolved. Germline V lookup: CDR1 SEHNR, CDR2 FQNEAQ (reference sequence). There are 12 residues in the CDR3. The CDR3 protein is CAGSSISYEQYF. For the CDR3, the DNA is TGTGCCGGCAGCTCTATATCCTACGAGCAGTACTTC.

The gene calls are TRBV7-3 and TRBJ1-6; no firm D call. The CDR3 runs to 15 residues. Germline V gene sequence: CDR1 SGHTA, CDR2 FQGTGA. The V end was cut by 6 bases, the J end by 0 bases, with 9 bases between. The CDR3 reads CASSFTASYNSPLHF. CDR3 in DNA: TGTGCCAGCAGTTTTACAGCCTCCTATAATTCACCCCTCCACTTT.

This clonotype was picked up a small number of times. The CDR3 bases are TGCGCCAGCAGCCCCCAGCCCGAAGGGTACGAGCAGTACTTC. Translated: CASSPQPEGYEQYF. The chain recombines TRBV4-1 with TRBJ2-5; D unclear. The last part of the DNA fits TRBJ2-7 better; the J call may be wrong. Germline CDR1 MGHRA, CDR2 YSYEKL. CDR3 length: 14 residues.

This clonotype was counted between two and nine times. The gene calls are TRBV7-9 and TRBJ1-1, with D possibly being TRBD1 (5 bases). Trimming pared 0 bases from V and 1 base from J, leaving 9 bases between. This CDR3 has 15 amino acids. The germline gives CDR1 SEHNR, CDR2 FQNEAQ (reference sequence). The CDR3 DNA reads TGTGCCAGCAGCTTAGCCCAGGGATGGAACACTGAAGCTTTCTTT. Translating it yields CASSLAQGWNTEAFF. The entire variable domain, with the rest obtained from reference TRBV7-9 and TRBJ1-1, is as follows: DTGVSQNPRHKITKRGQNVTFRCDPISEHNRLYWYRQTLGQGPEFLTYFQNEAQLEKSRLLSDRFSAERPKGSFSTLEIQRTEQGDSAMYLCASSLAQGWNTEAFFGQGTRLTVV.

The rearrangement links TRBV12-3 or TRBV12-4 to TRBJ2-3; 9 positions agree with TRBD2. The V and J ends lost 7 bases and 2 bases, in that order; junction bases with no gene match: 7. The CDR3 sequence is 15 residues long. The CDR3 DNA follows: TGTGCCAGCACCTACGGCGGGGGGGACACAGATACGCAGTATTTT. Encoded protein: CASTYGGGDTDTQYF.

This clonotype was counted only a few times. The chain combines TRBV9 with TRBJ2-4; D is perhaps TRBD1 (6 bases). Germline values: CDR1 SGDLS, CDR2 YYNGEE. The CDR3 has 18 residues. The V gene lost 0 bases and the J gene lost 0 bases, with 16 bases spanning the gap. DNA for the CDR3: TGTGCCAGCAGCGTAGAGGACAGAACGAGCTTAGCCAAAAACATTCAGTACTTC. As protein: CASSVEDRTSLAKNIQYF.

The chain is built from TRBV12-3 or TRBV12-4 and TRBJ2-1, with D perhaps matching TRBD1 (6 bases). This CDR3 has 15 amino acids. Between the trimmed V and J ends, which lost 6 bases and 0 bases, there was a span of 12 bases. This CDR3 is CASSESRGSYNEQFF. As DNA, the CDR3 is TGTGCCAGCAGCGAGAGCAGGGGCTCCTACAATGAGCAGTTCTTC.

Here the CDR3 reads CASSVGETGTGTEAFF. The CDR3 nucleotides read TGTGCCAGCAGCGTGGGAGAGACAGGGACGGGGACTGAAGCTTTCTTT. This chain joins TRBV9 and TRBJ1-1; 7 nucleotides match TRBD1. V was pared by 2 bases and J by 5 bases, with 12 bases of the junction left unmatched. The CDR3 contains 16 residues. Germline V lookup: CDR1 SGDLS, CDR2 YYNGEE.

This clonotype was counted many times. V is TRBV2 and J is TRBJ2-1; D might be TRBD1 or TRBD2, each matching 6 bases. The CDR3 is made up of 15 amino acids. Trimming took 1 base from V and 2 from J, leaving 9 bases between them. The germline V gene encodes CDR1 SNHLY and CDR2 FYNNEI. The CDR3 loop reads CASSEGGAPYNEQFF. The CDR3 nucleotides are TGTGCCAGCAGTGAAGGGGGGGCCCCCTACAATGAGCAGTTCTTC.

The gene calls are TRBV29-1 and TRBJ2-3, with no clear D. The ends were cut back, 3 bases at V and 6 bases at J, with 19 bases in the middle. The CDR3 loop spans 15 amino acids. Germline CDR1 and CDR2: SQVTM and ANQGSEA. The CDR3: CSVDLQDLSWDTQYF. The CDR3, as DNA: TGCAGCGTTGATCTTCAGGACCTCTCTTGGGATACGCAGTATTTT.

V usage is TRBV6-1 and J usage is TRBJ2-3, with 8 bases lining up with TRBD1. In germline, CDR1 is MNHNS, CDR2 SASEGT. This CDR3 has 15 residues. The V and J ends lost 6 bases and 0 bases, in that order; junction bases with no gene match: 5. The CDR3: CASRAGQGSTDTQYF. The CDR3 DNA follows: TGTGCCAGCAGGGCCGGACAGGGTAGCACAGATACGCAGTATTTT.

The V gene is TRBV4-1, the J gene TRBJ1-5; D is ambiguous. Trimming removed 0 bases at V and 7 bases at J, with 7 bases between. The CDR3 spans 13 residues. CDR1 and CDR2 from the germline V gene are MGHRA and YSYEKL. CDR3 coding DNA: TGCGCCAGCAGCCAAGATCTAACACAGCCCCAGCATTTT. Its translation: CASSQDLTQPQHF.

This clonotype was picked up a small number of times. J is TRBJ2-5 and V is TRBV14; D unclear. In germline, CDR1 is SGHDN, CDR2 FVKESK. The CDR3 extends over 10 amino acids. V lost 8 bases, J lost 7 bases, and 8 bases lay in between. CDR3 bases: TGTGCCAGCGATCCGGGGACCCAGTACTTC. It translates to CASDPGTQYF. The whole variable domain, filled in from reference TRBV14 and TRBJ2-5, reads EAGVTQFPSHSVIEKGQTVTLRCDPISGHDNLYWYRRVMGKEIKFLLHFVKESKQDESGMPNNRFLAERTGGTYSTLKVQPAELEDSGVYFCASDPGTQYFGPGTRLLVL.

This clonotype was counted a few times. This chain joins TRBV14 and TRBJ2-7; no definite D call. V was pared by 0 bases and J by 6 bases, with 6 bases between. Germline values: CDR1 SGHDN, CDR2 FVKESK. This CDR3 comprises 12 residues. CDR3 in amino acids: CASSQEYREQYF. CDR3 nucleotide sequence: TGTGCCAGCAGCCAAGAATATCGCGAGCAGTACTTC.